The 15 T cell receptor beta chains below all came from one sample that was sequenced in a study of blood T cell repertoires in COVID-19. Some clones are missing from TCRdb's copy, which holds only in-frame ones; the method was immunoSEQ multiplex PCR. The data show 200,000 to 250,000 clones, with roughly 79% seen just once and approximately 1.9% held by the top ten. Sequenced input: peripheral blood. These receptors were collected from a woman older than 75 with acute or convalescent COVID-19.

The chain has TRBV11-2 and TRBJ2-1, with 9 bases fitting TRBD1. Germline CDR1 SGHAT, CDR2 FQNNGV. With 5 bases clipped from V and 4 bases from J, the junction kept 6 bases outside the gene matches. The CDR3 contains 15 residues. The CDR3: CASSKPGQGYNEQFF. CDR3 in DNA: TGTGCCAGCAGCAAGCCGGGACAGGGTTACAATGAGCAGTTCTTC.

The chain carries TRBV11-3 and TRBJ1-6, with D maybe TRBD1 (6 bases). CDR1 and CDR2 (germline): SGHNT, YENEEA. Trimming stripped 3 bases from V and 4 bases from J, with 10 bases between. The CDR3 has 15 amino acids. In nucleotides, the CDR3 is TGTGCCAGCAGCTTGGACAGCGCTTATAATTCACCCCTCCACTTT. Translating it yields CASSLDSAYNSPLHF.

The chain links TRBV3-1 (or the pseudogene TRBV3-2) to TRBJ1-3; D is unresolved. The length of the CDR3 is 16 residues. Germline CDR1 and CDR2: LGHDT and YNNKEL (reference sequence). The germline V and J ends were trimmed by 2 bases and 1 base, with 12 bases remaining between them. CDR3 residues: CASSQSTATSGNTIYF. DNA of the CDR3: TGTGCCAGCAGCCAATCTACAGCTACTTCTGGAAACACCATATATTTT.

V usage is TRBV6-5 and J usage is TRBJ1-4; D may be TRBD1 (5 bases). Germline assignment: CDR1 MNHEY and CDR2 SVGAGI. The ends were cut back, 0 bases at V and 6 bases at J, with 14 bases in the middle. This CDR3 comprises 16 residues. The CDR3 region has the DNA TGTGCCAGCAGTTACTCGACAGCGCAAACGTATGAAAAACTGTTTTTT. Encoded protein: CASSYSTAQTYEKLFF.

The CDR3 region has the DNA TGCGCCAGCAGCTCGCGAGTCAAAAACATTCAGTACTTC. It codes for CASSSRVKNIQYF. The rearrangement joins TRBV5-1 to TRBJ2-4; no firm D call. Deletions cut 3 bases from V and 3 bases from J, with 7 bases between. The CDR3 spans 13 residues. From germline, CDR1 is SGHRS and CDR2 YFSETQ.

This clone was seen once. CDR3 DNA sequence: TGTGCCAGCAGTGAGACGACAGGCTACACTGAAGCTTTCTTT. Translated: CASSETTGYTEAFF. The chain is built from TRBV6-1 and TRBJ1-1; TRBD1 might be the D (6 bases). Trimming shortened V by 3 bases and J by 3 bases, and 11 bases separated the two germline ends. This CDR3 has 14 residues. The germline V gene encodes CDR1 MNHNS and CDR2 SASEGT.

The rearrangement links TRBV19 to TRBJ2-3, with 8 bases matching TRBD2. Unmatched junction bases numbered 11, after V lost 4 bases and J lost 2 bases. The length of the CDR3 is 17 residues. CDR1 and CDR2 (germline): LNHDA, SQIVND (reference sequence). The CDR3 region is CASSSARGVSFTDTQYF. CDR3 coding DNA: TGTGCCAGTAGTAGCGCGCGGGGGGTCTCGTTCACAGATACGCAGTATTTT.

The chain joins TRBV5-1 to TRBJ2-3; maybe TRBD1 (7 bases). V was shortened by 5 bases and J by 3 bases, with 16 bases between the two germline ends. The CDR3 is 15 amino acids. Germline CDR1 is SGHRS and CDR2 is YFSETQ. This chain's CDR3 is CASRATGRSTDTQYF. The CDR3 nucleotides are TGCGCCAGCAGGGCGACAGGGAGGAGTACAGATACGCAGTATTTT.

The chain carries TRBV5-1 and TRBJ2-5; 9 nucleotides match TRBD2. The CDR3 is made up of 14 amino acids. Germline values: CDR1 SGHRS, CDR2 YFSETQ. The V segment lost 6 bases and the J segment 5 bases; nucleotides outside the gene matches: 8. As DNA, the CDR3 is TGCGCCAGCAAGGGCCTAGCGGGGTGGGAGACCCAGTACTTC. Its translation is CASKGLAGWETQYF.

The CDR3 DNA reads as TGTGCCAGCAGTTACTCTCGGCAGGGAGGGAATGAAGCTTTCTTT. The encoded protein is CASSYSRQGGNEAFF. The chain carries TRBV6-5 and TRBJ1-1; TRBD1 might be the D (5 bases). Germline V gene sequence: CDR1 MNHEY, CDR2 SVGAGI. The CDR3 loop spans 15 amino acids. The V end was cut by 0 bases, the J end by 7 bases, with 15 bases between.

This chain links TRBV6-5 with TRBJ1-1; D is perhaps TRBD1 (6 bases). Looked up from germline, CDR1 is MNHEY and CDR2 is SVGAGI. The CDR3 is made up of 14 amino acids. The germline V and J ends were trimmed by 6 bases and 1 base, with 12 bases remaining between them. The CDR3 region is CASRTGHSNTEAFF. CDR3 DNA sequence: TGTGCCAGCAGGACGGGACACTCGAACACTGAAGCTTTCTTT.

V usage is TRBV5-6 and J usage is TRBJ2-5; TRBD1 aligns across 7 bases. V shed 0 bases and J 5 bases; nucleotides not matched to a gene: 10. The germline gives CDR1 SGHDT, CDR2 YYEEEE. This CDR3 is 16 amino acids long. For the CDR3, the DNA is TGTGCCAGCAGCTTGGGGGGACAGTTAAGCGAGGAGACCCAGTACTTC. Protein: CASSLGGQLSEETQYF.

The rearrangement links TRBV4-2 to TRBJ1-2; D is uncertain. Trimming took 1 base from V and 1 from J, leaving 10 bases between them. Per the germline V gene, CDR1 is LGHNA and CDR2 is YNFKEQ. The CDR3 runs to 15 residues. The DNA for the CDR3 is TGTGCCAGCAGCCAAGTACAGTCACATAACTATGGCTACACCTTC. This encodes CASSQVQSHNYGYTF.

This clone was found once. The rearrangement links TRBV3-1 (or the pseudogene TRBV3-2) to TRBJ2-1; TRBD2 agrees at 7 bases. The CDR3 has 17 residues. The germline CDR1 and CDR2 sequences are LGHDT and YNNKEL (reference sequence). With 4 bases clipped from V and 4 bases from J, the junction kept 13 bases outside the gene matches. CDR3 DNA: TGTGCCAGCAGCCGCCAAGAACTAGCGTTAACTTACAATGAGCAGTTCTTC. Translation gives CASSRQELALTYNEQFF.

The chain joins TRBV27 to TRBJ2-1; 15 bases are shared with TRBD2. The CDR3 contains 15 residues. The V gene end was trimmed by 6 bases and the J gene end by 4 bases; junction bases not matched to a gene: 1. The germline gives CDR1 MNHEY, CDR2 SMNVEV (reference sequence). CDR3 protein: CASRGLAGGYNEQFF. Written as DNA, the CDR3 is TGTGCCAGCAGGGGACTAGCGGGGGGTTACAATGAGCAGTTCTTC.